This T cell receptor beta chain is from a study of cytomegalovirus exposure and HLA in healthy donors. The overall study: The Caucasian-associated ancestry cluster contained 81% of the approximately 410 genotyped donors.

The PCR employed 60 Vbeta primers together with 13 Jbeta primers. Libraries were prepared by immunoSEQ multiplex PCR; TCRdb keeps only in-frame clonotypes and omits some of them. The sample consists of under 120,000 clones, roughly three quarters of them appearing once. Germline loops: CDR1 SGDLS, CDR2 YYNGEE. The CDR3 is made up of 18 amino acids. Trimming cost V 6 bases and J 3 bases; bases outside gene matches: 18. The sequenced sample consisted of PBMCs. The clonotype comes from a middle-aged man in good health and CMV-seropositive. The chain has TRBV9 and TRBJ2-5, with 9 bases identical to TRBD2. DNA for the CDR3: TGTGCCAGCAACCGCTCACCCTACCTGACTAGCGGAAAAGAGACCCAGTACTTC. It encodes CASNRSPYLTSGKETQYF.